The present entry profiles one T cell receptor beta chain with its context. The antigen remains unidentified. Only in-frame clones appear in the TCRdb table, and some are missing; sequencing was by immunoSEQ multiplex PCR. The table records approximately 150,000 clones, around 92% of them present only once. The CDR3 contains 17 residues. Per germline, CDR1 MNHEY and CDR2 SVGEGT. V trimming: 6 bases; J trimming: 2 bases; junction bases outside the gene matches: 9. The data derive from a study of T cell responses to AZD1222 COVID-19 vaccine. Study findings and constraints: It should be noted that donors were predominantly white British and more often female, and clonal diversity was possibly underestimated. Vaccine-related CD4 TCRs covered spike, predominating at 160-218 and 743-854. Only six or seven AZD1222 recipients were seropositive at baseline.

This receptor was obtained from an adult in good health. The V and J genes are TRBV6-2 or TRBV6-3 and TRBJ2-6; 8 positions match TRBD1. Sequenced here: peripheral blood, sampled on day 0 of AZD1222 vaccination. CDR3 residues: CASSWTGNLAGANVLTF. The CDR3 DNA sequence: TGTGCCAGCAGCTGGACAGGGAATTTGGCTGGGGCCAACGTCCTGACTTTC.